This T cell receptor (beta chain) comes out of a study of blood T cell repertoires in COVID-19 (dated by TCRdb to about 2020). At the level of the whole study: Samples covering the acute and convalescent phases of COVID-19 were provided by collaborators in the United States, Italy and Spain. Deeply sampled blood TCRbeta repertoires from subjects exposed to, actively infected with, or recovered from COVID-19 were included in the dataset. A freely available public database, intended as a resource for researchers studying the immune response to SARS-CoV-2, is where the repertoires were released. Where HLA class I and class II types were available, the types were taken from metadata supplied by the sample provider, not from assay-based typing. The samples were drawn from the first 160 participants of the ongoing ImmuneRACE study and from over a thousand subjects provided by 6 global collaborators. The material from the prospective study consisted of cDNA or gDNA derived from T cells, B-cell-depleted T cells, or PBMCs. Sample metadata almost always included a de-identified subject ID, COVID-19 status, age in years and sex.

A word on this clone: It has no known antigen specificity. Base-call qualities are not available, and no considerably larger clone is one nucleotide away.

Results and caveats for the whole study, not just this receptor: The amount of clinical and demographic metadata varied by source and participant and was provided uncurated.

Each collaborating institution followed its own protocols to collect whole blood in K2EDTA tubes. For TCRbeta analysis, collaborators shipped samples as frozen whole blood, isolated PBMCs, or DNA extracted from either of those sample types. The CDR3 covers 16 residues, taking in both the cysteine and the phenylalanine. CDR3 DNA is the only sequence kept; it has 48 bases, read in frame from the first base. CDR1 SGHRS and CDR2 YFSETQ were looked up in the germline V gene. Here V drops 2 bases and J drops 8 bases, and the junction holds 10 bases not matched to any gene. The immunoSEQ Assay, a bias-controlled multiplex PCR, was used to amplify TCRbeta CDR3 regions from genomic DNA. As for how the authors treated the data: Nucleated cell counts per sample were estimated from amplification of reference gene primers within the assay. Sequence reads were collapsed and filtered to measure the absolute abundance of every unique TCRbeta CDR3 rearrangement. For each sample, productive Simpson clonality was calculated as the square root of Simpson's diversity index across productive rearrangements. The source is immuneACCESS, and TCRdb retained only in-frame sequences with V and J called. Part of the clones is not carried over; for the studies checked, unresolved V genes explain less than half of this, and the remainder is unexplained. From that table come the V and J calls and clone size; the DNA was used to work out D and trimming. The sample has about 180,000 clones on record, 88% of them singletons. The ten most abundant clones make up about 3.9% of the sample.

The V and J segments used are TRBV5-1 and TRBJ1-4; 9 central nucleotides agree with TRBD1. The sequencing sample was made of peripheral blood. The receptor was derived from a young woman with acute or convalescent COVID-19. The nucleotide sequence is TGCGCCAGCAGCTTATCGCCGGGACAGGGCAGCGAAAAACTGTTTTTT. This encodes CASSLSPGQGSEKLFF.